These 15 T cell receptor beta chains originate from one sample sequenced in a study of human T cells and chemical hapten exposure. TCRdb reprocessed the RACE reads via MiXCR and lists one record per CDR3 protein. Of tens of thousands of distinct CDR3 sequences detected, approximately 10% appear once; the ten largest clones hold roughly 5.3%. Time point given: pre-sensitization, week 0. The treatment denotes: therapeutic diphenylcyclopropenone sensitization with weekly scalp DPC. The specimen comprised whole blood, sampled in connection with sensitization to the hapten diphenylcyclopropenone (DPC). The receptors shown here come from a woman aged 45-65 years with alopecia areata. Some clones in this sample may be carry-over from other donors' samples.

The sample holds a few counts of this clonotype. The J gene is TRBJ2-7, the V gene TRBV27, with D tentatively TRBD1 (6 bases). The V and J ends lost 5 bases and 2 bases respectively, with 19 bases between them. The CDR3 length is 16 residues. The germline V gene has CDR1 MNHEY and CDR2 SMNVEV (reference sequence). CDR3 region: CASSQQTGLKTYEQYF. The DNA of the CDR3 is TGTGCCAGCAGTCAACAAACAGGGTTAAAGACCTACGAGCAGTACTTC.

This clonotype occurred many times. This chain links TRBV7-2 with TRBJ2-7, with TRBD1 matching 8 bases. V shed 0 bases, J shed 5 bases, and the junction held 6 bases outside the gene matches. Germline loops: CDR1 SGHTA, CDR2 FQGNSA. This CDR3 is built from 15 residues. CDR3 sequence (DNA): TGTGCCAGCAGCTTAGCCCCCGGACAGGGAGACGAGCAGTACTTC. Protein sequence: CASSLAPGQGDEQYF.

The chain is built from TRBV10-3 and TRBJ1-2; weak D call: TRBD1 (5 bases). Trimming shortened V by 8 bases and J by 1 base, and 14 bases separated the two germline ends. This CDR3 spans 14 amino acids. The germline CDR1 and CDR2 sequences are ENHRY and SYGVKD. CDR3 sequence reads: CAISGTPDNYGYTF. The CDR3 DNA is TGTGCCATCTCCGGGACTCCGGATAACTATGGCTACACCTTC.

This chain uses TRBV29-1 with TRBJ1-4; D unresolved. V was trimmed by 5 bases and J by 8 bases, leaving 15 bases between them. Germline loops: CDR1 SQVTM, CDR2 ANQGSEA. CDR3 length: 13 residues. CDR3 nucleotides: TGCAGCGTTCTGGACCGAGGACTCGAAAAACTGTTTTTT. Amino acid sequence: CSVLDRGLEKLFF.

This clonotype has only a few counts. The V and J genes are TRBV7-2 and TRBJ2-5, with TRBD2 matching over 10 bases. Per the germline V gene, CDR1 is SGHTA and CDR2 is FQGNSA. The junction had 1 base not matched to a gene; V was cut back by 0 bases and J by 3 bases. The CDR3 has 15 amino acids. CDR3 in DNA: TGTGCCAGCAGCTTAGCAAGCGGGAGGGAAGAGACCCAGTACTTC. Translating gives CASSLASGREETQYF.

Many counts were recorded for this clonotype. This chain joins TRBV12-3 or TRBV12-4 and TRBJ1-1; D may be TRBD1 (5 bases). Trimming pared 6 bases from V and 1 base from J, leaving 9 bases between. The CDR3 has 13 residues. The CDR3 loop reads CASSRDRNTEAFF. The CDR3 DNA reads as TGTGCCAGCAGCCGAGACAGGAACACTGAAGCTTTCTTT.

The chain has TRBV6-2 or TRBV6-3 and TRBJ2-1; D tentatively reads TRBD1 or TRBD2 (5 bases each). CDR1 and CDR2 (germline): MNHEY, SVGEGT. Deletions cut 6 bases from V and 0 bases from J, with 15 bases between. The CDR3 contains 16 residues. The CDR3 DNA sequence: TGTGCCAGCAGGAGCCTGGGGGAGAGCTCCTACAATGAGCAGTTCTTC. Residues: CASRSLGESSYNEQFF.

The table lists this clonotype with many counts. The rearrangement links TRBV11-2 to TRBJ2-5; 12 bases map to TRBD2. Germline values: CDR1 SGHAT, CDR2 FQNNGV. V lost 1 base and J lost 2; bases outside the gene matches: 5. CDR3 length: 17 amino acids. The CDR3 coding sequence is TGTGCCAGCAGCTTAGGACTAGCGGGAGTGCCTCAAGAGACCCAGTACTTC. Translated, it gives CASSLGLAGVPQETQYF.

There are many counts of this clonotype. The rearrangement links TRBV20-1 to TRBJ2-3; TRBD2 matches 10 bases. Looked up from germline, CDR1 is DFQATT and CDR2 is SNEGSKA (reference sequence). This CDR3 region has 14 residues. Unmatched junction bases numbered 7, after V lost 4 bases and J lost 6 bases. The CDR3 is CSAKAGGPKDTQYF. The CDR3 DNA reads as TGCAGTGCTAAAGCGGGGGGGCCGAAGGATACGCAGTATTTT.

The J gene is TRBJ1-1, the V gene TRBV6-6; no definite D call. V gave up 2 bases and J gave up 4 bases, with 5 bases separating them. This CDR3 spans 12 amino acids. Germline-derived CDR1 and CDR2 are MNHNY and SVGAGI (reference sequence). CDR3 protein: CASSYLGTEAFF. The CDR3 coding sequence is TGTGCCAGCAGTTACCTGGGCACTGAAGCTTTCTTT.

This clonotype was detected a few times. CDR3 sequence reads: CASSNSRTDTQYF. In DNA form, the CDR3 reads TGTGCCAGTAGTAACTCCCGCACAGATACGCAGTATTTT. The chain is built from TRBV19 and TRBJ2-3; no firm D call. The ends were cut back, 4 bases at V and 1 base at J, with 6 bases in the middle. The CDR3 spans 13 residues. Germline lookup yields CDR1 LNHDA and CDR2 SQIVND (reference sequence).

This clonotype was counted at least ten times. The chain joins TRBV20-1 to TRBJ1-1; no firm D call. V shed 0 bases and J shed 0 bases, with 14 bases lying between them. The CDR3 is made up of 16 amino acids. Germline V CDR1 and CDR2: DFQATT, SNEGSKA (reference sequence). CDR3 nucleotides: TGCAGTGCTAGAGATCAGGCGGGAAGGCTGAACACTGAAGCTTTCTTT. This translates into CSARDQAGRLNTEAFF.

CDR3 residues: CASSLAGQAPISNQPQHF. CDR3 sequence (DNA): TGTGCCAGCAGTTTAGCGGGACAGGCTCCCATTAGCAATCAGCCCCAGCATTTT. The V call is TRBV12-3 or TRBV12-4, the J call TRBJ1-5, with 8 positions matching TRBD1. The CDR3 has 18 residues. V lost 0 bases to trimming and J lost 0 bases; unmatched junction nucleotides: 7.

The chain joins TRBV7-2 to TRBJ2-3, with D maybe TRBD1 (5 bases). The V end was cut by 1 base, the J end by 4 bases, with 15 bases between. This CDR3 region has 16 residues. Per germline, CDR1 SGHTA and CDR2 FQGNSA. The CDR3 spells CASSLEGQGVADTQYF. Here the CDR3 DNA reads TGTGCCAGCAGCTTAGAGGGCCAAGGGGTGGCAGATACGCAGTATTTT.

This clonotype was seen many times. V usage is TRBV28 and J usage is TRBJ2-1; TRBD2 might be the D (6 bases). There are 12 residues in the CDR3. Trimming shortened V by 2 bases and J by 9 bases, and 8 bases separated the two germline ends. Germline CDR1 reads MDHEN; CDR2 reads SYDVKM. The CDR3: CASSLVGGEQFF. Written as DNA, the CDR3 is TGTGCCAGCAGTTTAGTGGGAGGTGAGCAGTTCTTC. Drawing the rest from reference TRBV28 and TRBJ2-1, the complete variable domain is DVKVTQSSRYLVKRTGEKVFLECVQDMDHENMFWYRQDPGLGLRLIYFSYDVKMKEKGDIPEGYSVSREKKERFSLILESASTNQTSMYLCASSLVGGEQFFGPGTRLTVL.